These 8 T cell receptor delta chains were all obtained from the same sample, sequenced in a study of DNA immune sequencing with unique molecular identifiers. All 8 TRDV and 4 TRDJ genes were targeted in 32-plex amplification of genomic DNA. The library had 12-nucleotide UMIs introduced over roughly 3 barcoding cycles, then a second adapter PCR. TCRdb made new clone calls on the multiplex PCR reads using CATT. The repertoire has some 5,300 delta-chain clones, roughly 10% of them found once; the top ten carry approximately 50%. Material: gamma-delta T cells enriched from blood buffy coat, or unenriched PBMCs (not recorded which). The receptor source for this set is a human donor in good health.

This clone was counted only a few times. This DNA's translation differs at residue 9 from TCRdb's protein, which comes from a much larger clone; a read error is likely, and the protein shown is translated from the DNA. The genes are TRDV2 and TRDJ1; 10 bases align to TRDD3. Losses at the gene ends were 3 bases for V and 1 base for J; bases not matched to a gene: 13. CDR3 length: 18 residues. CDR1 and CDR2 (germline): GEAIGNYY, EKD. This CDR3 reads CACDLLGDRLLTTDKLIF. Written as DNA, the CDR3 is TGTGCCTGTGACCTTCTGGGGGATAGGCTTCTTACCACCGATAAACTCATCTTT.

This clone appeared many times. CDR3 loop: CACDRTGGPSSWDTRQMFF. CDR3 nucleotide sequence: TGTGCCTGTGACCGGACTGGGGGCCCCAGCTCCTGGGACACCCGACAGATGTTTTTC. The V call is TRDV2, the J call TRDJ3; 8 bases fit TRDD3. Germline V gives CDR1 GEAIGNYY, CDR2 EKD. The V gene end was trimmed by 3 bases and the J gene end by 0 bases; junction bases not matched to a gene: 9. CDR3 size: 19 residues.

For this clone: The protein that TCRdb holds for this DNA derives from a much larger clone and differs from the translated DNA at residue 13, which likely indicates a read error; the protein shown here is translated from the DNA. This rearrangement joins TRDV2 to TRDJ1, with TRDD3 matching over 11 bases. The germline V gene has CDR1 GEAIGNYY and CDR2 EKD. The CDR3 length is 17 residues. CDR3 nucleotides: TGTGCCTGTGACACCGTTGGGGGATACGCTGGGACCGGTAAACTCATCTTT. Encoded protein: CACDTVGGYAGTGKLIF.

Turning to this clone: TCRdb's protein for this DNA is that of a much larger clone and differs from the translation at residue 14, likely a read error; the protein shown is the DNA translation. The chain recombines TRDV2 with TRDJ3; perhaps TRDD3 as D (5 bases). The CDR3 contains 17 residues. Germline CDR1 GEAIGNYY, CDR2 EKD. CDR3 sequence reads: CACDTSPPSWDTRKMFF. The CDR3 coding sequence is TGTGCCTGTGACACATCGCCCCCCTCCTGGGACACCCGAAAGATGTTTTTC.

Notes on this clone: A single base is all that separates this from a far larger clone, so a read error is likely. This sample also contains other DNA sequences that code for the same CDR3. The V call is TRDV2, the J call TRDJ2; 12 bases line up with TRDD3. The CDR3 covers 20 residues. The germline V gene has CDR1 GEAIGNYY and CDR2 EKD. The CDR3 region has the DNA TGCGCCTGTGACACCGTCGTACTGGGGGATACCCCAACCGGTTCAGCACAACTCTTCTTT. Its translation is CACDTVVLGDTPTGSAQLFF.

This clone was seen repeatedly, ten times or more. V gene TRDV1 combines with J gene TRDJ1; 10 bases map to TRDD3. No J gene was available from TCRdb, and it was assigned here by a germline match of the DNA. The germline V gene has CDR1 TSWWSYY and CDR2 QGS. The CDR3 runs to 32 residues. Trimming at V came to 0 bases and at J to 0 bases, leaving 49 bases not matched to a gene. CDR3: CALGELRIAGSSYRLNWGMQQVPQGDTDKLIF. CDR3 in DNA: TGTGCTCTTGGGGAACTAAGGATCGCCGGGTCTTCCTACCGACTGAACTGGGGGATGCAGCAAGTTCCCCAGGGGGACACCGATAAACTCATCTTT.

As concerns this clone: TCRdb attributes to this sequence the protein of a much larger clone, which differs from the DNA translation at residue 5; a read error is likely, and the protein displayed is translated from the DNA. The genes are TRDV2 and TRDJ1; a possible D gene is TRDD2 (8 bases). Trimming removed 2 bases at V and 3 bases at J, with 30 bases between. The CDR3 is made up of 20 amino acids. Germline V gene lookup returns CDR1 GEAIGNYY and CDR2 EKD. CDR3 DNA sequence: TGTGCCTGTGACAAGGGCTTCCTACAACCTGGGGGCCAATCGTCCGATAAACTCATCTTT. Translating gives CACDKGFLQPGGQSSDKLIF.

This clone was detected only a few times. TCRdb's protein, taken from a much larger clone, differs from this DNA's translation at residue 5, likely owing to a read error; the protein displayed comes from the DNA. The chain couples TRDV2 to TRDJ3; D gene uncertain. CDR1 is GEAIGNYY and CDR2 is EKD in the germline V gene. Trimming removed 3 bases at V and 0 bases at J, with 17 bases between. CDR3 size: 19 residues. CDR3 residues: CACDLIKEEPSWDTRQMFF. DNA of the CDR3: TGTGCCTGTGACCTAATCAAGGAGGAGCCCTCCTGGGACACCCGACAGATGTTTTTC.